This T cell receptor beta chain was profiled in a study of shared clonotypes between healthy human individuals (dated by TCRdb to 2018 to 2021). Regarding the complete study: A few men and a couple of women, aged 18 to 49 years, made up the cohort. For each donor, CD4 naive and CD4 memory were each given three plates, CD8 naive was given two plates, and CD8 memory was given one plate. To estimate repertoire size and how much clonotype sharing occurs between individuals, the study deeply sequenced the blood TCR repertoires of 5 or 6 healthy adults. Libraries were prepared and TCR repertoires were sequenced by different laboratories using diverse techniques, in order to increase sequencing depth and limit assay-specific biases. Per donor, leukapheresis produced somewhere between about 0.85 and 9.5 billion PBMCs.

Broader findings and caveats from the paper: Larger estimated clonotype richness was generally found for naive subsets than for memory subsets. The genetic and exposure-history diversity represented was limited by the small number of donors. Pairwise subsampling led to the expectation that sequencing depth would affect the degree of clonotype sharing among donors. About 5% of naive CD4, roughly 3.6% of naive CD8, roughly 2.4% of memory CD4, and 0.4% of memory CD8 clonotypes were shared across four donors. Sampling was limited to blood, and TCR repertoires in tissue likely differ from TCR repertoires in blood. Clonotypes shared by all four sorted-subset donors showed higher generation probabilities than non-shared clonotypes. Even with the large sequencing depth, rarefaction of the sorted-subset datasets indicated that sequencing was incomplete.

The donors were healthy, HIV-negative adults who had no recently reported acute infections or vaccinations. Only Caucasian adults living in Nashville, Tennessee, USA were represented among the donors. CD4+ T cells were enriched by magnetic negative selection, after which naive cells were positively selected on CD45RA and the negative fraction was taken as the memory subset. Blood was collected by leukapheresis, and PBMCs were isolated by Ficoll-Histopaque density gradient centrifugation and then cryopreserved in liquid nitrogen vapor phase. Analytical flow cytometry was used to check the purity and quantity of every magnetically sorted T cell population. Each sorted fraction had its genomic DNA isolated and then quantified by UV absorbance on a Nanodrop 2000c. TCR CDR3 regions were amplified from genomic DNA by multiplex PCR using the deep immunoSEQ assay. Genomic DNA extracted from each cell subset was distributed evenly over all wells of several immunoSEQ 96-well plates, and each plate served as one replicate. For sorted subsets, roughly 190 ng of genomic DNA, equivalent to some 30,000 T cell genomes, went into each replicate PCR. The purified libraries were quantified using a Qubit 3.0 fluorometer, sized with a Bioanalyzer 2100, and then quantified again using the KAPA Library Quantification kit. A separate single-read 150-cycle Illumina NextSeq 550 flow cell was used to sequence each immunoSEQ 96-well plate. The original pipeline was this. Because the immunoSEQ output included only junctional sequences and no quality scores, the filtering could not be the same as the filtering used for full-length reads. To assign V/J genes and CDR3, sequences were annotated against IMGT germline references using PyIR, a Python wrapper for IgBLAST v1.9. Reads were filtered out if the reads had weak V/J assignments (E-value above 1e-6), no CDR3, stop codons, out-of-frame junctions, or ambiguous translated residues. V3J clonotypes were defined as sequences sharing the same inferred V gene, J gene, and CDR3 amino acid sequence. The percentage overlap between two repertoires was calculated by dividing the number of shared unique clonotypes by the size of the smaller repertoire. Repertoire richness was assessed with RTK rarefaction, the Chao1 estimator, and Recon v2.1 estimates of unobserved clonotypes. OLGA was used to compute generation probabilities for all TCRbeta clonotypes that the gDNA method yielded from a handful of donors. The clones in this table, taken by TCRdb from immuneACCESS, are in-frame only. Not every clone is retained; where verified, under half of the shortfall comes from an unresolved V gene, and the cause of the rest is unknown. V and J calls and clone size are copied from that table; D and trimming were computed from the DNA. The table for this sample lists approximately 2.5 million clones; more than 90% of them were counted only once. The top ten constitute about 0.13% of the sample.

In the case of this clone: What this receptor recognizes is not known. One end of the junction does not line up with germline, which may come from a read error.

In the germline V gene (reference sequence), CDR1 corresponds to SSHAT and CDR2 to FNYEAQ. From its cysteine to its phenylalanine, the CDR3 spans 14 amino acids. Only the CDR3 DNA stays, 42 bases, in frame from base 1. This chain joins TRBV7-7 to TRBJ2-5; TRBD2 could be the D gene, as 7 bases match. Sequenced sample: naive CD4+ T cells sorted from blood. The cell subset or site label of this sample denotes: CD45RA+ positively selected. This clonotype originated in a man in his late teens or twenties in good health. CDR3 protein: CASNSGGSQETQYF. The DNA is TGTGCTAGCAACTCGGGGGGCAGTCAAGAGACCCAGTACTTC.